The rows below give T cell receptor beta chains drawn from one sample of a study of cytomegalovirus exposure and HLA in healthy donors. Only in-frame clones appear in the TCRdb table, and some are missing; sequencing was by immunoSEQ multiplex PCR. Found here are around 130,000 clones, 80% of them singletons; the top ten hold approximately 4%. Sequencing input: PBMCs. The receptor set was obtained from a woman between 40 and 50 years old in good health and CMV-seronegative. CDR3s include the opening cysteine and the closing phenylalanine or tryptophan. A D gene is named only where the DNA matches it firmly. Size values are once, few and many counts, or a class for expanded clones, and some rows have none.

V	J	size	D	DNA	CDR3
TRBV5-4	TRBJ2-2	.	TRBD1	TGTGCCAGCAGCTCGCGTTGGGGACAGGGTAACACCGGGGAGCTGTTTTTT	CASSSRWGQGNTGELFF
TRBV19	TRBJ1-1	.	TRBD1	TGTGCCAGTAGTGTAACAGGGGGGACTGAAGCTTTCTTT	CASSVTGGTEAFF
TRBV4-2	TRBJ2-7	.	TRBD2	TGTGCCAGCAGCCAAGATGGAGCGGGGGGTCTCTACGAGCAGTACTTC	CASSQDGAGGLYEQYF
TRBV10-3	TRBJ2-7	once	.	TGTGCCCTGCGGCAGGGTGGGTACGAGCAGTACTTC	CALRQGGYEQYF
TRBV6-6	TRBJ2-1	.	TRBD2	TGTGCCAGCAGTTACACTAGCGGGGCCAATGAGCAGTTCTTC	CASSYTSGANEQFF
TRBV5-1	TRBJ1-2	.	.	TGCGCCAGCAGCACGGAGGGAGCCGACAACTATGGCTACCCCTTC	CASSTEGADNYGYPF
TRBV2	TRBJ2-6	.	TRBD1	TGTGCCAGCAGTTACCACAGGGGGCCTGGGGCCAACGTCCTGACTTTC	CASSYHRGPGANVLTF
TRBV4-1	TRBJ1-1	.	.	TGCGCCAGCAGCCCCCACCCCGGCCGGGACACTGAAGCTTTCTTT	CASSPHPGRDTEAFF
TRBV27	TRBJ2-7	.	.	TGTGCCAGCAGTTTCTCCAATTCAGGGGCGAGAGAGCAGTACTTC	CASSFSNSGAREQYF
TRBV15	TRBJ1-5	.	TRBD1	TGTGCCACCAGCAGAGAGAGCAGGACAGGGGCCCAGCATTTT	CATSRESRTGAQHF
TRBV7-9	TRBJ1-1	few	.	TGTGCCAGCATGCCCCGGGGGGGCACTGAAGCTTTCTTT	CASMPRGGTEAFF
TRBV4-2	TRBJ1-4	few	TRBD1	TGTGCCAGCAGCACTAGGACAGGGGTTAATGAAAAACTGTTTTTT	CASSTRTGVNEKLFF
TRBV9	TRBJ1-1	.	.	TGTGCCAGCAGCCACCGGGACACTGAAGCTTTCTTT	CASSHRDTEAFF
TRBV13	TRBJ1-1	.	.	TGTGCCAGCAGCCTTAGGGGGACTGAAGCTTTCTTT	CASSLRGTEAFF
TRBV9	TRBJ1-1	once	TRBD1	TGTGCCAGCAGCTTTCAGGGGGAGAACACTGAAGCTTTCTTT	CASSFQGENTEAFF
TRBV10-2	TRBJ2-3	.	TRBD2	TGCGCCACCGGTAAACTAGCGGGAGGGCCAGGTACGCAGTATTTT	CATGKLAGGPGTQYF
TRBV7-9	TRBJ1-1	.	.	TGTTCCAGCAGGTCGGGGGTGAGGAACACTGAAGCTTTCTTT	CSSRSGVRNTEAFF
TRBV4-1	TRBJ2-1	.	TRBD1	TGCGCCAGCAGCCACGGACAGGGTTACTACAATGAGCAGTTCTTC	CASSHGQGYYNEQFF
TRBV13	TRBJ2-1	.	TRBD2	TGTGCCAGCAGCGAGGGGAGGGGATCCTACAATGAGCAGTTCTTC	CASSEGRGSYNEQFF
TRBV27	TRBJ1-1	.	TRBD1	TGTGCCAGCAGCCCCATTGACAGGGTCACTGAAGCTTTCTTT	CASSPIDRVTEAFF
TRBV9	TRBJ2-3	.	.	TGTGCCAGCAGCGTTAATAGCGTAAGCACAGATACGCAGTATTTT	CASSVNSVSTDTQYF
TRBV6-1	TRBJ1-6	.	TRBD1	TGTGCCAGCACTGTCTCGGGACAGGGGGGTTCACCCCTCCACTTT	CASTVSGQGGSPLHF
TRBV7-7	TRBJ2-3	.	.	TGTGCTAGCAGCTTATCGGGGGGCACAGATACGCAGTATTTT	CASSLSGGTDTQYF
TRBV6-5	TRBJ2-7	.	.	TGTGCCAGCAGTTACAGGCGGGGTCCCTACGAGCAGTACTTC	CASSYRRGPYEQYF
TRBV9	TRBJ1-1	.	TRBD1	TGTGCCAGCAGCCCCCGGGACAGCTTCACTGAAGCTTTCTTT	CASSPRDSFTEAFF
TRBV28	TRBJ2-3	.	TRBD2	TGTGCTAGCGGGAGGTTGTTAACAGATACGCAGTATTTT	CASGRLLTDTQYF
TRBV18	TRBJ1-2	few	.	TGTGCCAGCTCACCACCGGGGGCGGACTATGGCTACACCTTC	CASSPPGADYGYTF
TRBV10-3	TRBJ2-7	.	TRBD2	TGTGCCATCAGTGAGTCGGTAGCGGGGGGCCCCGAGCAGTACTTC	CAISESVAGGPEQYF
TRBV11-2	TRBJ2-7	.	TRBD2	TGTGCCAGCAGCCGACTAGCGTCCTACGAGCAGTACTTC	CASSRLASYEQYF
TRBV18	TRBJ2-7	.	TRBD1	TGTGCCAGCTCACCACGAACAGGGGACTACGAGCAGTACTTC	CASSPRTGDYEQYF
TRBV7-2	TRBJ2-3	.	.	TGTGCCAGCAGCTTAGCGGGGTCGGGGGGCAAGACAGATACGCAGTATTTT	CASSLAGSGGKTDTQYF
TRBV6-1	TRBJ1-5	few	TRBD1	TGTGCCAGCAGTGCCGAGACAGGGGCAGGGCAGCCCCAGCATTTT	CASSAETGAGQPQHF
TRBV29-1	TRBJ2-7	few	TRBD1	TGCAGCGTTGAAGACGGACAGGTAGAGCAGTACTTC	CSVEDGQVEQYF
TRBV2	TRBJ1-3	.	.	TGTGCCAGCAGGGGGGGGTACTCTGGAAACACCATATATTTT	CASRGGYSGNTIYF
TRBV12-5	TRBJ2-7	.	.	TGTGCTAGTGGTTTGGTATTATCACTATCCTACGAGCAGTACTTC	CASGLVLSLSYEQYF
TRBV5-1	TRBJ2-1	.	.	TGCGCCAGCAGCTTGGGAGCGAGAAGCTCCTACAATGAGCAGTTCTTC	CASSLGARSSYNEQFF
TRBV27	TRBJ1-1	.	.	TGTGCCAGCAGTTGGGGAGGAAACACTGAAGCTTTCTTT	CASSWGGNTEAFF
TRBV4-2	TRBJ1-1	.	.	TGTGCCAGCAGCCAAGAGGGGGGAATTAAGGCTGAAGCTTTCTTT	CASSQEGGIKAEAFF
TRBV29-1	TRBJ2-7	.	.	TGCAGCGTTGAGGTCGACACCCACCTCTACGAGCAGTACTTC	CSVEVDTHLYEQYF
TRBV6-6	TRBJ2-7	few	TRBD1	TGTGCCAGCAACCGGGACAGTACCTACGAGCAGTACTTC	CASNRDSTYEQYF
TRBV4-2	TRBJ2-1	.	TRBD1	TGTGCCAGCAGCCAAGATGGGACAGACTACAATGAGCAGTTCTTC	CASSQDGTDYNEQFF
TRBV5-5	TRBJ2-1	.	TRBD2	TGTGCCAGCAGCTTGTCTTTGGGTCTAGCGGGGGAGGGTGAGCAGTTCTTC	CASSLSLGLAGEGEQFF